What follows are 20 T cell receptor beta chains derived from one specimen sequenced in a study of cytomegalovirus exposure and HLA in healthy donors. The PCR was carried out with 60 Vbeta primers and 13 Jbeta primers. TCRdb keeps only in-frame clones here, not all; method: immunoSEQ multiplex PCR. Among about 280,000 clones, around 90% were seen once, and the ten largest hold around 2.1%. Sample: PBMCs. These receptors were taken from a woman under 30 in good health and CMV-seronegative.

The chain combines TRBV6-5 with TRBJ2-1, with 12 bases aligning to TRBD2. Germline V lookup: CDR1 MNHEY, CDR2 SVGAGI. The CDR3 loop spans 13 amino acids. J lost 9 bases, V lost 6 bases, and 3 bases had no gene match. The CDR3 DNA follows: TGTGCCAGCAGGACTAGCGGGAGAAGTGAGCAGTTCTTC. As protein: CASRTSGRSEQFF.

This clone has only a few counts. This chain joins TRBV29-1 and TRBJ2-7; TRBD1 matches at 7 bases. Trimming removed 1 base from V and 4 bases from J; junction bases left unmatched: 13. Germline assignment: CDR1 SQVTM and CDR2 ANQGSEA. The CDR3 is 16 amino acids. This CDR3 is CSVEGVQDRPTYEQYF. DNA of the CDR3: TGCAGCGTTGAAGGGGTTCAGGACAGGCCCACGTACGAGCAGTACTTC.

The J gene is TRBJ1-4, the V gene TRBV7-9; unclear D gene. The CDR3 is 15 amino acids. Deletions cut 5 bases from V and 3 bases from J, with 13 bases between. CDR1 SEHNR and CDR2 FQNEAQ come from the germline V gene (reference sequence). CDR3 residues: CASSRRTPPNEKLFF. The CDR3 DNA reads TGTGCCAGCAGCAGAAGGACTCCTCCTAATGAAAAACTGTTTTTT.

The chain is built from TRBV15 and TRBJ2-7, with D perhaps TRBD2 (6 bases). Trimming left V 0 bases short and J 4 bases short, with 19 bases between. The germline CDR1 and CDR2 sequences are LNHNV and YYDKDF (reference sequence). The CDR3 runs 17 residues. Written as DNA, the CDR3 is TGTGCCACCAGCAGAGATCCTGTGGGCGCGGGGTCTTACGAGCAGTACTTC. Translated, it gives CATSRDPVGAGSYEQYF.

This chain links TRBV9 with TRBJ1-2, with D tentatively TRBD1 (5 bases). CDR1 is SGDLS, CDR2 YYNGEE, per germline. The CDR3 sequence is 14 residues long. Trimming took off 0 bases at V and 2 bases at J, with 8 bases between the two ends. The CDR3 region is CASSVVPGNYGYTF. The CDR3 region has the DNA TGTGCCAGCAGCGTAGTCCCAGGGAACTATGGCTACACCTTC.

A few counts support this clone. This chain connects TRBV5-5 to TRBJ1-2, with 8 bases fitting TRBD1. The V gene end was trimmed by 2 bases and the J gene end by 3 bases; junction bases not matched to a gene: 6. Germline CDR1 SGHKS, CDR2 YYEKEE (reference sequence). The CDR3 contains 15 residues. CDR3 bases: TGTGCCAGCAGCTTCTCAGGACAGGGTGACTATGGCTACACCTTC. Residues: CASSFSGQGDYGYTF. The entire variable domain, with the rest obtained from reference TRBV5-5 and TRBJ1-2, is as follows: DAGVTQSPTHLIKTRGQQVTLRCSPISGHKSVSWYQQVLGQGPQFIFQYYEKEERGRGNFPDRFSARQFPNYSSELNVNALLLGDSALYLCASSFSGQGDYGYTFGSGTRLTVV.

The chain employs TRBV2 and TRBJ2-1; 8 bases agree with TRBD2. The junction had 5 bases not matched to a gene; V was cut back by 6 bases and J by 4 bases. Germline lookup yields CDR1 SNHLY and CDR2 FYNNEI. CDR3 length equals 14 residues. The CDR3: CASRFSGTYNEQFF. CDR3 nucleotides: TGTGCCAGCAGGTTTAGCGGGACTTACAATGAGCAGTTCTTC.

The chain combines TRBV5-6 with TRBJ2-7; the D is unclear. The ends were cut back, 1 base at V and 4 bases at J, with 6 bases in the middle. Germline V gives CDR1 SGHDT, CDR2 YYEEEE. The CDR3 is 12 residues long. For the CDR3, the DNA is TGTGCCAGCAGCTTGATCAGGTACGAGCAGTACTTC. Translating it yields CASSLIRYEQYF.

The chain combines TRBV18 with TRBJ2-7, with TRBD2 matching over 10 bases. The V segment lost 3 bases and the J segment 0 bases; nucleotides outside the gene matches: 11. The CDR3 loop spans 18 amino acids. Per germline, CDR1 KGHSH and CDR2 LQKENI. This CDR3 reads CASSPATSGFLSSYEQYF. CDR3 in DNA: TGTGCCAGCTCACCGGCGACTAGCGGGTTTTTAAGCTCCTACGAGCAGTACTTC.

This chain uses TRBV5-1 with TRBJ1-1; D is unresolved. The CDR3 has 16 amino acids. V lost 0 bases, J lost 1 base, and 13 bases lay in between. In germline, CDR1 is SGHRS, CDR2 YFSETQ. The CDR3 is CASSLAVGGRNTEAFF. The DNA of the CDR3 is TGCGCCAGCAGCTTGGCCGTTGGAGGGAGGAACACTGAAGCTTTCTTT.

This sequence joins TRBV10-3 and TRBJ2-5; D call uncertain. The V gene's germline CDR1 is ENHRY and CDR2 SYGVKD. The CDR3 contains 11 residues. The germline V and J ends were trimmed by 3 bases and 5 bases, with 4 bases remaining between them. The CDR3 loop is CAISDRETQYF. The DNA for the CDR3 is TGTGCCATCAGTGACAGGGAGACCCAGTACTTC.

This chain uses TRBV19 with TRBJ1-2; D is unresolved. The V gene's germline CDR1 is LNHDA and CDR2 SQIVND (reference sequence). This CDR3 is 12 amino acids long. V was cut by 5 bases and J by 4 bases, with 8 bases left in between. The CDR3 spells CASSPGGYGYTF. DNA for the CDR3: TGTGCCAGTAGTCCAGGAGGCTATGGCTACACCTTC.

The chain is built from TRBV19 and TRBJ2-7; 9 nucleotides match TRBD2. The CDR3 consists of 15 residues. Trimming removed 3 bases from V and 1 base from J; junction bases left unmatched: 4. Germline lookup yields CDR1 LNHDA and CDR2 SQIVND (reference sequence). The CDR3 here is CASSILAGPSYEQYF. The DNA for the CDR3 is TGTGCCAGTAGTATCCTAGCGGGGCCTTCCTACGAGCAGTACTTC.

The rearrangement uses TRBV9 and TRBJ2-7; D perhaps matches TRBD1 (6 bases). V shed 3 bases and J shed 1 base, with 11 bases lying between them. The CDR3 has 14 residues. Germline V gives CDR1 SGDLS, CDR2 YYNGEE. CDR3 sequence (DNA): TGTGCCAGCAGCGCCCGCCAGGGGTCCTACGAGCAGTACTTC. Its translation: CASSARQGSYEQYF.

The chain recombines TRBV11-2 with TRBJ2-7; tentative D call: TRBD1 (6 bases). The CDR3 contains 18 residues. The germline CDR1 and CDR2 sequences are SGHAT and FQNNGV. Trimming removed 5 bases at V and 3 bases at J, with 26 bases between. The CDR3, as DNA: TGTGCCAGCAGCCCTATCCGGGACCCGACAGGACTCCTCTACGAGCAGTACTTC. Translated: CASSPIRDPTGLLYEQYF. The full variable domain, completed using reference TRBV11-2 and TRBJ2-7, is EAGVAQSPRYKIIEKRQSVAFWCNPISGHATLYWYQQILGQGPKLLIQFQNNGVVDDSQLPKDRFSAERLKGVDSTLKIQPAKLEDSAVYLCASSPIRDPTGLLYEQYFGPGTRLTVT.

This sequence joins TRBV5-1 and TRBJ1-1; TRBD1 aligns across 7 bases. Germline V gene data show CDR1 as SGHRS and CDR2 as YFSETQ. The junction had 4 bases not matched to a gene; V was cut back by 2 bases and J by 3 bases. The length of the CDR3 is 14 residues. This chain's CDR3 is CASSFGQEYTEAFF. CDR3 nucleotide sequence: TGCGCCAGCAGCTTTGGACAGGAATACACTGAAGCTTTCTTT.

This CDR3 is CASSPAQRVYNEQFF. The CDR3 coding sequence is TGTGCCAGCAGCCCCGCCCAGCGGGTGTACAATGAGCAGTTCTTC. The chain joins TRBV9 to TRBJ2-1; tentatively, D is TRBD2 (6 bases). Germline assignment: CDR1 SGDLS and CDR2 YYNGEE. V was clipped by 4 bases and J by 4 bases, with 15 bases between them. The CDR3 loop spans 15 amino acids. The whole variable domain, remainder taken from reference TRBV9 and TRBJ2-1, is DSGVTQTPKHLITATGQRVTLRCSPRSGDLSVYWYQQSLDQGLQFLIQYYNGEERAKGNILERFSAQQFPDLHSELNLSSLELGDSALYFCASSPAQRVYNEQFFGPGTRLTVL.

The chain employs TRBV7-3 and TRBJ2-4, with D perhaps matching TRBD2 (6 bases). Per germline, CDR1 SGHTA and CDR2 FQGTGA. Trimming took off 5 bases at V and 6 bases at J, with 23 bases between the two ends. CDR3 length: 17 amino acids. CDR3 residues: CASSLGPGLFSPNIQYF. The CDR3, as DNA: TGTGCCAGCAGCCTGGGGCCGGGACTCTTCTCACCAAACATTCAGTACTTC.

The chain employs TRBV6-1 and TRBJ1-1; D unclear. The CDR3 contains 14 residues. V lost 4 bases, J lost 5 bases, and 14 bases lay in between. Looked up from germline, CDR1 is MNHNS and CDR2 is SASEGT. The CDR3 DNA follows: TGTGCCAGCAGTGTCCCCCGCGGAAAGACTGAAGCTTTCTTT. Amino acid sequence: CASSVPRGKTEAFF.

This chain connects TRBV7-9 to TRBJ2-7; the D is unclear. This CDR3 has 12 residues. Germline CDR1 is SEHNR and CDR2 is FQNEAQ (reference sequence). The ends were cut back, 3 bases at V and 6 bases at J, with 9 bases in the middle. CDR3 region: CASSFAGSEQYF. In DNA form, the CDR3 reads TGTGCCAGCAGCTTCGCCGGGTCCGAGCAGTACTTC.